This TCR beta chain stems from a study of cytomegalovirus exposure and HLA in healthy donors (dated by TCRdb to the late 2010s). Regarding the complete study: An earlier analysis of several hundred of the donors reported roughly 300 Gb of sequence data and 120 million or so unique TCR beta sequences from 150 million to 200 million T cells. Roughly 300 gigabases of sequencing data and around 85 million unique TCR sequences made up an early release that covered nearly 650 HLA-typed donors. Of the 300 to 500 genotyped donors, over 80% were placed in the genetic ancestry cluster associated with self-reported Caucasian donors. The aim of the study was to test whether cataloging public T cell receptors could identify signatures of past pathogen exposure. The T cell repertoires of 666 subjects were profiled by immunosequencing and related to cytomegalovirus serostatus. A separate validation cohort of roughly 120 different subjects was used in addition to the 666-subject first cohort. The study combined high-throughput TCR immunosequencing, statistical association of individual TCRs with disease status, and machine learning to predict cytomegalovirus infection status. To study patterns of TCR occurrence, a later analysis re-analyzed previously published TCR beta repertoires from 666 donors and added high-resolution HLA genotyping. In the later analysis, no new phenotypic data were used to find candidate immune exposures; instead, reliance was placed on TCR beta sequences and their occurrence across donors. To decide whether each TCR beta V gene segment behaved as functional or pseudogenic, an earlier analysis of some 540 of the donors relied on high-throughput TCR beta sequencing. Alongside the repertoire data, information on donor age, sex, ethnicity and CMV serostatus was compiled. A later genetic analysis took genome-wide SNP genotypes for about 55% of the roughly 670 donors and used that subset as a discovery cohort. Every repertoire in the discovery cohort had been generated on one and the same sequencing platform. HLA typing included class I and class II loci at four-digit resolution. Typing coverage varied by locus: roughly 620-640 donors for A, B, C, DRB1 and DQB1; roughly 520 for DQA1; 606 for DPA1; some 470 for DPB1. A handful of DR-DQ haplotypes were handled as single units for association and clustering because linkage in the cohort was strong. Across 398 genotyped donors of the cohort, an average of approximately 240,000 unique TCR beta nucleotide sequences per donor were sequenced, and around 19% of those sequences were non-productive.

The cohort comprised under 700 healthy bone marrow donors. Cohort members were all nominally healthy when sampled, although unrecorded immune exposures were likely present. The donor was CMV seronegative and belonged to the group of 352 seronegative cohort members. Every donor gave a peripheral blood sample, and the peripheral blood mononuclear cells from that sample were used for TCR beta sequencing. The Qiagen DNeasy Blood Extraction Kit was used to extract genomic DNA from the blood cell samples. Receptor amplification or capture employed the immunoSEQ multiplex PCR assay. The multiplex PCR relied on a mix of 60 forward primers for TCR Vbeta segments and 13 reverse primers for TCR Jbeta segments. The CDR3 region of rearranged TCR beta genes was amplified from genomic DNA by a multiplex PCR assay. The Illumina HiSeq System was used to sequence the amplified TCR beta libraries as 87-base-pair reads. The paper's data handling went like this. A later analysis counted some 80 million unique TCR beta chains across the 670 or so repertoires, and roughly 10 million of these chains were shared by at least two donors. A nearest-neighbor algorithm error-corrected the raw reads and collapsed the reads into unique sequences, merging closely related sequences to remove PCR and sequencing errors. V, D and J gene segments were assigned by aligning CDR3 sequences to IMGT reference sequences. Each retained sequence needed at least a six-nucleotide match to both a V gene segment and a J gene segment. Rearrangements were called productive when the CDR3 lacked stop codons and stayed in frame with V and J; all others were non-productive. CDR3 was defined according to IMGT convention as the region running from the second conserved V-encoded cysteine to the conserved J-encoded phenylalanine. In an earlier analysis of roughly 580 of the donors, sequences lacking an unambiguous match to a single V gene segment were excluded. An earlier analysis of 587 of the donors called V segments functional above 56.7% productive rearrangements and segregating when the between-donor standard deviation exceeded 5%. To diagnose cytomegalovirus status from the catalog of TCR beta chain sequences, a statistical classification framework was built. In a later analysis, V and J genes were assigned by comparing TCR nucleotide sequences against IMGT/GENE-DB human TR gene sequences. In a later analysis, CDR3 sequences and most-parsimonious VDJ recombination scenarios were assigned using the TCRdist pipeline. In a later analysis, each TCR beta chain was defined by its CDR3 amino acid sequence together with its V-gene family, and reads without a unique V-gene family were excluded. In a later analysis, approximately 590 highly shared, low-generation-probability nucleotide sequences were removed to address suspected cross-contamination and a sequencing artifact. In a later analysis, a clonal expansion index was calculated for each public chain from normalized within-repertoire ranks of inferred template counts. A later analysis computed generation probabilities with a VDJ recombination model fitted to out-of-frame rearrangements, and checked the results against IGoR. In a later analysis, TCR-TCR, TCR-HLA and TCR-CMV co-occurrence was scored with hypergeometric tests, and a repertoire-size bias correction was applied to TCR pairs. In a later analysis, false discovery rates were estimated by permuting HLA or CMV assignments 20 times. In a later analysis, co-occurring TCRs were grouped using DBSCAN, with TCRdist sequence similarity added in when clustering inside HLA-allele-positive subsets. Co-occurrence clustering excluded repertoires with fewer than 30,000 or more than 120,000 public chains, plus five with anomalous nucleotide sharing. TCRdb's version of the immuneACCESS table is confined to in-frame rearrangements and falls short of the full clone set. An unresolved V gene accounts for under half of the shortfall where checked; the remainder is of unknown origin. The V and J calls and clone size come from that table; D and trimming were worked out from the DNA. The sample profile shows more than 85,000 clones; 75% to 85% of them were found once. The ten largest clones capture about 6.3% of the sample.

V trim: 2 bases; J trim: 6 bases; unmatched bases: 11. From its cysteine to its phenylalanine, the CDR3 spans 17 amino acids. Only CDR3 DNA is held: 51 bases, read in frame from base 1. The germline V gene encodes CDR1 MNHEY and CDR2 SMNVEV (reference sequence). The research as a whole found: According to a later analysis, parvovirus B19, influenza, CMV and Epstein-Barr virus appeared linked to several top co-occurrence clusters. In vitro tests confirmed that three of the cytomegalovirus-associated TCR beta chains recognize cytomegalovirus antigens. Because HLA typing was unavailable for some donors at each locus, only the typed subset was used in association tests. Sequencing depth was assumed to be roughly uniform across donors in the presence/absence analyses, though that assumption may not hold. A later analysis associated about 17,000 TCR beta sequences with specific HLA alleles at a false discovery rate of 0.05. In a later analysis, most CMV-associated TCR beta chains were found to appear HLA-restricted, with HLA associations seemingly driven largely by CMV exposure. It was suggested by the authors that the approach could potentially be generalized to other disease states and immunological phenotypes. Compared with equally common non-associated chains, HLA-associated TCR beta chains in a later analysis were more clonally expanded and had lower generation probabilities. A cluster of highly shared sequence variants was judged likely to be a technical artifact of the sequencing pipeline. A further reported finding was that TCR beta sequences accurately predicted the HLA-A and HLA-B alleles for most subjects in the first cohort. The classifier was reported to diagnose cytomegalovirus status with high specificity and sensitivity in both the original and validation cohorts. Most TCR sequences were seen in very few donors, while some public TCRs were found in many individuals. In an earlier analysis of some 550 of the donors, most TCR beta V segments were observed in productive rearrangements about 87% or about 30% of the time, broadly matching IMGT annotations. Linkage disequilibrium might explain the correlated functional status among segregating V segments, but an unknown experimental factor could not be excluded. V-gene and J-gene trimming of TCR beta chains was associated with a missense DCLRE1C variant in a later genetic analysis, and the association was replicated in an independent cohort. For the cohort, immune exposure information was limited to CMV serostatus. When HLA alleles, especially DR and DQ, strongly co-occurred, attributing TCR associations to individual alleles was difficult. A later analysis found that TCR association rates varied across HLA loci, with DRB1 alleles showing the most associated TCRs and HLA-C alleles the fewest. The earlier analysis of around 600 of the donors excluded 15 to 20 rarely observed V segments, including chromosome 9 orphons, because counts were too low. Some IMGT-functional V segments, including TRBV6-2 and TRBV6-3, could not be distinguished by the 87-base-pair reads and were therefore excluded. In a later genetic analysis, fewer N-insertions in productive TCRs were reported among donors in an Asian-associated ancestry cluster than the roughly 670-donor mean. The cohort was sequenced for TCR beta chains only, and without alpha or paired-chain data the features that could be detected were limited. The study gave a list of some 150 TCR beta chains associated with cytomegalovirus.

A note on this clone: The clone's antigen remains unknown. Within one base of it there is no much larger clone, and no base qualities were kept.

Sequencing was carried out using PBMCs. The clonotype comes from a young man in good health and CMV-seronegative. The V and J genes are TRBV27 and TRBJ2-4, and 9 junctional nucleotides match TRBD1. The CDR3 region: CASSLPLTGGDGNIQYF. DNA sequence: TGTGCCAGCAGTTTACCGCTTACAGGGGGCGACGGAAACATTCAGTACTTC.